This T cell receptor (beta chain) was captured by sequencing in a study of cytomegalovirus exposure and HLA in healthy donors (dated by TCRdb to about 2017). In the study overall: In an earlier analysis of approximately 500 of the donors, 276 Gb of sequence data and approximately 120 million unique TCR beta sequences from approximately 180 million T cells were reported. About 300 gigabases of sequencing data and around 87 million unique TCR sequences were included in an early release covering 550 to 650 HLA-typed donors. The genetic ancestry cluster associated with self-reported Caucasian donors included approximately 85% of the 398 genotyped donors. The study aimed to test whether cataloging public T cell receptors could reveal signatures of past pathogen exposure. The T cell repertoires of 666 subjects were profiled by immunosequencing and related to cytomegalovirus serostatus. Besides the first cohort of approximately 670 subjects, a separate validation cohort made up of 95 to 150 different subjects was used. High-throughput TCR immunosequencing, statistical association of individual TCRs with disease status, and machine learning were combined to predict cytomegalovirus infection status. A later analysis re-examined previously published TCR beta repertoires from roughly 720 donors and added high-resolution HLA genotyping to investigate patterns of TCR occurrence. In the later analysis, no new phenotypic data were used to find candidate immune exposures; instead, reliance was placed on TCR beta sequences and their occurrence across donors. An earlier analysis of fewer than 750 of the donors used high-throughput TCR beta sequencing to judge whether each TCR beta V gene segment behaved as functional or pseudogenic. Donor age, sex, ethnicity and CMV serostatus were compiled alongside the repertoire data. A later genetic analysis used genome-wide SNP genotypes for about three fifths of the 666 donors, treating that subset as a discovery cohort. Every repertoire in the discovery cohort had been generated on one and the same sequencing platform. Both class I and class II loci were covered by HLA typing, at four-digit resolution. The number of donors typed differed by locus, with about 629-640 for A, B, C, DRB1 and DQB1, roughly 520 for DQA1, 600 to 610 for DPA1, and 450 to 480 for DPB1. About 5 DR-DQ haplotypes were handled as single units for association and clustering, since linkage in the cohort was strong. Across about 380 genotyped donors of the cohort, an average of roughly 250,000 unique TCR beta nucleotide sequences per donor were sequenced, and roughly a sixth of those sequences were non-productive.

The cohort comprised 550 to 700 healthy bone marrow donors. At the time of sampling, all cohort members were nominally healthy, though unrecorded immune exposures were likely present. The donor tested CMV seronegative, placing the donor among the 300 to 450 seronegative members of the cohort. A peripheral blood sample was collected from each donor, and TCR beta sequencing was performed on peripheral blood mononuclear cells. The Qiagen DNeasy Blood Extraction Kit was used to extract genomic DNA from the blood cell samples. What the research found in general, with its limitations: In vitro tests confirmed that a few of the cytomegalovirus-associated TCR beta chains recognize cytomegalovirus antigens. A further reported finding was that TCR beta sequences accurately predicted the HLA-A and HLA-B alleles for most subjects in the first cohort. Because some donors lacked HLA typing at each locus, the association tests relied only on the typed subset. Roughly uniform sequencing depth across donors was assumed in presence/absence analyses, although this assumption may not hold. Cytomegalovirus status was reported to be diagnosed by the classifier with high specificity and sensitivity in both the original and validation cohorts. In an earlier analysis of more than 450 of the donors, most TCR beta V segments were observed in productive rearrangements about 87% or about 30% of the time, broadly matching IMGT annotations. In a later analysis, several top co-occurrence clusters were reported to appear linked to parvovirus B19, influenza, CMV and Epstein-Barr virus. In a later genetic analysis, a missense DCLRE1C variant was associated with V-gene and J-gene trimming of TCR beta chains, and the association was replicated in an independent cohort. When HLA alleles, especially DR and DQ, strongly co-occurred, attributing TCR associations to individual alleles was difficult. The study listed 150 to 200 TCR beta chains as associated with cytomegalovirus. According to a later genetic analysis, donors in an Asian-associated ancestry cluster had fewer N-insertions in productive TCRs than the approximately 670-donor mean. Only TCR beta chains were sequenced in this cohort, and the absence of alpha or paired-chain data limited detectable features. In a later analysis, TCR association rates were found to vary across HLA loci, with the most associated TCRs seen for DRB1 alleles and the fewest for HLA-C alleles. Seventeen rarely observed V segments, including chromosome 9 orphons, were excluded from the earlier analysis of approximately 500 of the donors because counts were too low. Specific HLA alleles were associated with roughly 17,000 TCR beta sequences at a false discovery rate of 0.05 in a later analysis. Correlated functional status among segregating V segments might reflect linkage disequilibrium, but an unknown experimental factor could not be ruled out. Most TCR sequences were seen in very few donors, while some public TCRs were found in many individuals. A later analysis found that HLA-associated TCR beta chains were more clonally expanded and had lower generation probabilities than equally common non-associated chains. The authors suggested that the approach could potentially be generalized to other disease states and immunological phenotypes. In a later analysis, most CMV-associated TCR beta chains were found to appear HLA-restricted, with HLA associations seemingly driven largely by CMV exposure. The only immune exposure information available for the cohort was CMV serostatus. A cluster of highly shared sequence variants was judged likely to be a technical artifact of the sequencing pipeline.

Worth noting for this clone: This receptor's antigen is unknown. Base qualities are not recorded, but no much larger clone differs from it by a single base.

Library construction relied on the immunoSEQ multiplex PCR assay. A mixture of 60 forward primers for TCR Vbeta segments and 13 reverse primers for TCR Jbeta segments was used in the multiplex PCR. The CDR3 region of rearranged TCR beta genes was amplified from genomic DNA by a multiplex PCR assay. The amplified TCR beta libraries were sequenced on the Illumina HiSeq System as 87-base-pair reads. On the study's bioinformatics: A later analysis counted about 76 million unique TCR beta chains across the 666 repertoires, and roughly 10 million of these chains were shared by at least two donors. A nearest-neighbor algorithm error-corrected the raw reads and collapsed the reads into unique sequences, merging closely related sequences to remove PCR and sequencing errors. To assign V, D and J gene segments, CDR3 sequences were aligned to IMGT reference sequences. Each retained sequence needed at least a six-nucleotide match to both a V gene segment and a J gene segment. A rearrangement counted as productive if the CDR3 had no stop codons and remained in frame with V and J, and every other rearrangement counted as non-productive. Following IMGT convention, CDR3 was defined as the stretch from the second conserved V-encoded cysteine up to the conserved J-encoded phenylalanine. Sequences without an unambiguous match to a single V gene segment were excluded from the earlier analysis of a few hundred of the donors. In an earlier analysis of about 590 of the donors, a V segment was called functional when productive rearrangements were above 56.7%, and segregating when the standard deviation between donors exceeded 5%. To diagnose cytomegalovirus status from the catalog of TCR beta chain sequences, a statistical classification framework was built. In a later analysis, V and J genes were assigned by comparing TCR nucleotide sequences against IMGT/GENE-DB human TR gene sequences. A later analysis assigned CDR3 sequences and most-parsimonious VDJ recombination scenarios with the TCRdist pipeline. In a later analysis, each TCR beta chain was defined by its CDR3 amino acid sequence together with its V-gene family, and reads without a unique V-gene family were excluded. As a way to deal with suspected cross-contamination and a sequencing artifact, a later analysis dropped 592 nucleotide sequences that were highly shared and had low generation probability. For each public chain, a later analysis derived a clonal expansion index from normalized ranks of inferred template counts within each repertoire. In a later analysis, generation probabilities were computed with a VDJ recombination model fitted to out-of-frame rearrangements, and the resulting probabilities were checked against IGoR. Hypergeometric tests were used in a later analysis to score TCR-TCR, TCR-HLA and TCR-CMV co-occurrence, with a repertoire-size bias correction applied to the TCR pairs. To estimate false discovery rates, a later analysis permuted the HLA or CMV assignments 20 times. In a later analysis, co-occurring TCRs were grouped using DBSCAN, and TCRdist sequence similarity was added for clustering within HLA-allele-positive subsets. Repertoires with fewer than 30,000 or more than 120,000 public chains were left out of co-occurrence clustering, as were about five repertoires with anomalous nucleotide sharing. This immuneACCESS table, as held by TCRdb, lists in-frame sequences with V and J called but not all clones. Of the missing ones, under half trace to an unresolved V gene in checked studies; the others have no known cause. The D gene and trimming were derived from the DNA, and the V and J assignments and clone size from that table. The sample table contains 250,000 to 300,000 clones; only one count was recorded for 80% to 95% of them. The ten largest clones take up 1.7% of the sample.

Material: PBMCs. The receptor was derived from a girl under 10 years old in good health and CMV-seronegative.

The CDR3: CASSLGSGGHEQYF. The sequenced DNA: TGTGCCAGCAGCTTGGGATCTGGGGGCCACGAGCAGTACTTC. The chain is encoded by TRBV5-5 joined to TRBJ2-7; a tentative D match to TRBD1 spans 6 bases. V was cut back by 0 bases and J by 5 bases, leaving a gap of 12 bases between them. From a lookup of the germline V gene (reference sequence), CDR1 and CDR2 are SGHKS and YYEKEE. From the cysteine through the phenylalanine, the CDR3 covers 14 amino acids. Only the CDR3 portion is preserved as DNA: 42 bases, with reading frame beginning at the first base.